These 6 T cell receptor beta chains came from one sample sequenced in a study. TCRdb reprocessed the 5' RACE reads via MiXCR and lists one record per CDR3 protein. The sample shows around 50,000 distinct CDR3 sequences, roughly a sixth of them seen only once. Sequenced material: naive CD4+ T cells sorted from blood. Subset: naive CD4+ T cells, CD4+CD45RA+CD25-. The origin of the receptors is a female donor with breast cancer.

This clonotype showed up many times. The chain links TRBV10-3 to TRBJ1-2; possibly TRBD1 for D (5 bases). CDR3 size: 13 residues. Germline V gene lookup returns CDR1 ENHRY and CDR2 SYGVKD. Trimming stripped 4 bases from V and 6 bases from J, with 12 bases between. This chain's CDR3 is CAISGVGDDGYTF. In DNA form, the CDR3 reads TGTGCCATCAGTGGGGTTGGGGACGATGGCTACACCTTC.

In this sample, this clonotype turned up a few times. The V gene is TRBV5-1, the J gene TRBJ2-3; TRBD2 matches 10 bases. Trimming cost V 7 bases and J 6 bases; bases outside gene matches: 8. This CDR3 has 14 residues. Germline CDR1 reads SGHRS; CDR2 reads YFSETQ. The CDR3 nucleotides are TGCGCCAGCTTTCCCGGGACTAGCGTGGATACGCAGTATTTT. Protein: CASFPGTSVDTQYF.

This chain connects TRBV6-1 to TRBJ1-2; no firm D call. Trimming shortened V by 3 bases and J by 8 bases, and 10 bases separated the two germline ends. The CDR3 extends over 12 amino acids. Germline assignment: CDR1 MNHNS and CDR2 SASEGT. The CDR3 region is CASSDGIWGYTF. The CDR3 DNA reads as TGTGCCAGCAGTGACGGCATTTGGGGCTACACCTTC.

This clonotype was seen more than once but under ten times. The chain carries TRBV5-1 and TRBJ1-5, with TRBD1 as a possible D gene (5 bases). The ends were cut back, 5 bases at V and 2 bases at J, with 11 bases in the middle. CDR1 and CDR2 from the germline V gene are SGHRS and YFSETQ. The CDR3 is 14 residues long. The CDR3, as DNA: TGCGCCAGCAGTAGGGACGGTCGCAATCAGCCCCAGCATTTT. Protein product: CASSRDGRNQPQHF.

This clonotype has only a few counts. This rearrangement joins TRBV5-5 to TRBJ2-7; TRBD1 matches 10 bases. This CDR3 is 16 amino acids long. V dropped 4 bases and J dropped 2; count of bases not matched to a gene: 9. Germline CDR1 reads SGHKS; CDR2 reads YYEKEE (reference sequence). CDR3 loop: CASSRLPGQGPYEQYF. As DNA, the CDR3 is TGTGCCAGCAGCCGGCTACCGGGACAGGGGCCCTACGAGCAGTACTTC.

This clonotype was found a few times. The genes are TRBV5-6 and TRBJ2-7, with 8 nucleotides matching TRBD1. V was clipped by 6 bases and J by 2 bases; unmatched bases: 16. CDR1 is SGHDT, CDR2 YYEEEE, per germline. The CDR3 is 17 amino acids. The CDR3 bases are TGTGCCAGCACCTTTAGCCTGGGCAGGGGGCCTCCCTACGAGCAGTACTTC. Its translation: CASTFSLGRGPPYEQYF.